Below, 5 T cell receptor beta chains from the same sample are listed, as sequenced in a study of blood T cell repertoires in COVID-19. Measured with immunoSEQ multiplex PCR; TCRdb has only the in-frame clones, and not every one. The sample has 50,000 to 70,000 clones, about 87% seen once. The sequenced sample consisted of peripheral blood. The receptors shown here come from a man aged 60-69 years with active or convalescent COVID-19.

This clone has a handful of counts. The chain carries TRBV9 and TRBJ2-7, with 8 bases fitting TRBD2. V lost 0 bases, J lost 4 bases, and 6 bases stayed unmatched. Germline V gene sequence: CDR1 SGDLS, CDR2 YYNGEE. The CDR3 covers 15 residues. DNA for the CDR3: TGTGCCAGCAGCGTAGACGAGCGGGAGAGTTACGAGCAGTACTTC. Translating it yields CASSVDERESYEQYF.

The rearrangement uses TRBV7-8 and TRBJ1-2; D remains unclear. V lost 2 bases and J lost 2, with 12 bases in between. This CDR3 contains 15 residues. Germline values: CDR1 SGHVS, CDR2 FQNEAQ. The CDR3 loop reads CASSLSTNKNYGYTF. CDR3 bases: TGTGCCAGCAGCTTATCGACTAACAAAAACTATGGCTACACCTTC.

The J gene is TRBJ2-1, the V gene TRBV18; the match to TRBD1 covers 10 bases. The J segment lost 6 bases and the V segment lost 4 bases, leaving 6 bases of the junction unmatched. CDR1 and CDR2 (germline): KGHSH, LQKENI. This CDR3 spans 15 amino acids. The CDR3 reads CASSLGTGAINEQFF. DNA for the CDR3: TGTGCCAGCTCACTAGGGACAGGGGCTATCAATGAGCAGTTCTTC.

V and J are TRBV6-5 and TRBJ1-6, with 7 bases fitting TRBD1. Germline assignment: CDR1 MNHEY and CDR2 SVGAGI. The CDR3 consists of 15 residues. V was clipped by 6 bases and J by 8 bases; unmatched bases: 10. CDR3 nucleotides: TGTGCCAGCAGCAGGACAGGAGGGGTGGATTCACCCCTCCACTTT. Amino acid sequence: CASSRTGGVDSPLHF.

The chain links TRBV5-8 to TRBJ2-7; 7 positions match TRBD1. V shed 4 bases, J shed 4 bases, and the junction held 5 bases outside the gene matches. CDR1 and CDR2 (germline): SGHTS, YDEGEE. This CDR3 contains 13 residues. CDR3 DNA sequence: TGTGCCAGCAGCAGGGGACAGATGTACGAGCAGTACTTC. This codes for CASSRGQMYEQYF.